This TCR beta chain is drawn from a study of CD8 T cells in Susac syndrome. V was shortened by 4 bases and J by 3 bases, with 16 bases between the two germline ends. The CDR3 is made up of 15 amino acids. CDR1 and CDR2 from the germline V gene are GTSNPN and SVGIG (reference sequence). After extraction with the RNeasy kit, about 0.45 to 1 ug of the RNA was reverse transcribed using random hexamers. One entry per CDR3 protein results from TCRdb running MiXCR on the immunoSEQ multiplex PCR reads. The sample carries fewer than 150,000 distinct CDR3 sequences, under 95% recorded once. The sequence came from a human donor with multiple sclerosis. Sequencing was done on a sample of CD8+ T cells from PBMCs. The V and J genes are TRBV30 and TRBJ1-3; unclear D gene. The CDR3 sequence: CAWTTLGRYGNTIYF. CDR3 in DNA: TGTGCCTGGACCACCCTCGGGAGGTATGGAAACACCATATATTTT.